A single sample gave rise to the 9 T cell receptor beta chains below, sequenced in a study of blood T cell repertoires in COVID-19. Profiled with immunoSEQ multiplex PCR; TCRdb holds only in-frame clones, not every one. The data contain 180,000 or so clones, 80% to 90% of them singletons. Specimen: peripheral blood. The receptors were sampled from a woman between 45 and 65 years old with acute or convalescent COVID-19.

This clone was counted between two and nine times. This rearrangement joins TRBV18 to TRBJ2-7; a possible D gene is TRBD2 (5 bases). The CDR3 runs 16 residues. Germline lookup yields CDR1 KGHSH and CDR2 LQKENI. Trimming removed 0 bases at V and 0 bases at J, with 12 bases between. The CDR3 coding sequence is TGTGCCAGCTCACCACCGGGAGCGGTAATCTCCTACGAGCAGTACTTC. Amino acid sequence: CASSPPGAVISYEQYF.

The chain carries TRBV6-5 and TRBJ2-3; 8 positions match TRBD2. CDR1 MNHEY and CDR2 SVGAGI come from the germline V gene. The CDR3 is made up of 15 amino acids. The V gene end was trimmed by 6 bases and the J gene end by 3 bases; junction bases not matched to a gene: 8. Here the CDR3 DNA reads TGTGCCAGCAGAGATAGCGGGGTAGGGACAGATACGCAGTATTTT. Amino acid sequence: CASRDSGVGTDTQYF.

The chain links TRBV2 to TRBJ2-7; 8 positions agree with TRBD1. Trimming at V came to 7 bases and at J to 6 bases, leaving 11 bases not matched to a gene. Germline-derived CDR1 and CDR2 are SNHLY and FYNNEI. CDR3 length: 14 residues. CDR3: CASNRRTGQGEQYF. Written as DNA, the CDR3 is TGTGCCAGCAACCGCCGGACAGGGCAAGGCGAGCAGTACTTC.

The chain is built from TRBV15 and TRBJ2-3; 9 nucleotides agree with TRBD1. CDR3 length: 17 amino acids. Germline V gene lookup returns CDR1 LNHNV and CDR2 YYDKDF (reference sequence). The J segment lost 4 bases and the V segment lost 1 base, leaving 9 bases of the junction unmatched. CDR3 sequence reads: CATSRGRRQGGADTQYF. The DNA of the CDR3 is TGTGCCACCAGCAGAGGAAGGAGACAGGGGGGGGCAGATACGCAGTATTTT. The variable domain in full, with the rest retrieved from reference TRBV15 and TRBJ2-3, is DAMVIQNPRYQVTQFGKPVTLSCSQTLNHNVMYWYQQKSSQAPKLLFHYYDKDFNNEADTPDNFQSRRPNTSFCFLDIRSPGLGDTAMYLCATSRGRRQGGADTQYFGPGTRLTVL.

A single count supports this clone. This chain connects TRBV19 to TRBJ2-2; TRBD2 matches 7 bases. Germline loops: CDR1 LNHDA, CDR2 SQIVND (reference sequence). V lost 3 bases to trimming and J lost 8 bases; unmatched junction nucleotides: 6. The CDR3 loop spans 14 amino acids. The CDR3 loop reads CASSIQAGLGELFF. CDR3 nucleotide sequence: TGTGCCAGTAGTATCCAAGCGGGGTTGGGGGAGCTGTTTTTT.

V usage is TRBV6-1 and J usage is TRBJ1-2; D is unresolved. Trimming stripped 1 base from V and 5 bases from J, with 5 bases between. The V gene's germline CDR1 is MNHNS and CDR2 SASEGT. The CDR3 length is 12 residues. CDR3 in amino acids: CASSEERYGYTF. The CDR3 DNA is TGTGCCAGCAGTGAAGAGAGGTATGGCTACACCTTC.

The J gene is TRBJ2-3, the V gene TRBV19; 11 bases fit TRBD2. This CDR3 spans 18 amino acids. CDR1 and CDR2 from the germline V gene are LNHDA and SQIVND (reference sequence). The V and J ends lost 3 bases and 4 bases, in that order; junction bases with no gene match: 12. The CDR3 bases are TGTGCCAGTAGTATGGGTCGGGGACTAGCGGCGACTTCAGATACGCAGTATTTT. Protein: CASSMGRGLAATSDTQYF.

The chain employs TRBV7-3 and TRBJ2-3; maybe TRBD2 (6 bases). Germline V gene data show CDR1 as SGHTA and CDR2 as FQGTGA. The CDR3 sequence is 15 residues long. V was pared by 1 base and J by 1 base, with 9 bases between. The CDR3 region is CASSLIAGRTDTQYF. CDR3 bases: TGTGCCAGCAGCTTAATCGCGGGACGCACAGATACGCAGTATTTT.

The V and J genes are TRBV5-1 and TRBJ2-5; 9 bases are shared with TRBD2. The V gene's germline CDR1 is SGHRS and CDR2 YFSETQ. The V gene end was trimmed by 0 bases and the J gene end by 1 base; junction bases not matched to a gene: 4. This CDR3 has 16 amino acids. The CDR3 sequence: CASSLAGREGQETQYF. The CDR3, as DNA: TGCGCCAGCAGCTTGGCTGGGCGGGAGGGCCAAGAGACCCAGTACTTC. Together with reference TRBV5-1 and TRBJ2-5, the CDR3 gives the full variable domain: KAGVTQTPRYLIKTRGQQVTLSCSPISGHRSVSWYQQTPGQGLQFLFEYFSETQRNKGNFPGRFSGRQFSNSRSEMNVSTLELGDSALYLCASSLAGREGQETQYFGPGTRLLVL.